The 27 T cell receptor beta chains presented below share a single source sample, sequenced in a study of T cell responses to AZD1222 COVID-19 vaccine listed by TCRdb under 2021. The time point label, as the study defines it: baseline before first vaccination. Preparation of the library involved the immunoSEQ multiplex PCR assay. The source is immuneACCESS, and TCRdb retained only in-frame sequences with V and J called. Part of the clones is not carried over; for the studies checked, unresolved V genes explain less than half of this, and the remainder is unexplained. The sample records about 150,000 clones, 90% of which are singletons. The ten largest clones take up under 20% of the sample. The sample was peripheral blood, taken on day 0 of AZD1222 vaccination. All receptors come from an adult in good health.

J is TRBJ2-5 and V is TRBV7-2; D ambiguous. This CDR3 comprises 13 residues. The germline V gene encodes CDR1 SGHTA and CDR2 FQGNSA. The V end lost 3 bases, the J end lost 3 bases, and 8 bases lay between the germline ends. Here the CDR3 DNA reads TGTGCCAGCAGCTTGGTATCAAAAGAGACCCAGTACTTC. The encoded protein is CASSLVSKETQYF.

This clone was seen just once. This chain uses TRBV15 with TRBJ1-2; D remains unclear. The V end was cut by 0 bases, the J end by 4 bases, with 15 bases between. Germline V gene data show CDR1 as LNHNV and CDR2 as YYDKDF (reference sequence). The CDR3 length is 16 residues. The CDR3 sequence: CATSRDQNSVLYGYTF. The DNA for the CDR3 is TGTGCCACCAGCAGAGATCAAAATAGCGTACTCTATGGCTACACCTTC. The variable domain in full, with the rest retrieved from reference TRBV15 and TRBJ1-2, is DAMVIQNPRYQVTQFGKPVTLSCSQTLNHNVMYWYQQKSSQAPKLLFHYYDKDFNNEADTPDNFQSRRPNTSFCFLDIRSPGLGDTAMYLCATSRDQNSVLYGYTFGSGTRLTVV.

This chain links TRBV6-5 with TRBJ2-7, with D perhaps assigned TRBD1 or TRBD2 (5 bases each). Trimming took 6 bases from V and 3 from J, leaving 12 bases between them. This CDR3 has 13 amino acids. Germline-derived CDR1 and CDR2 are MNHEY and SVGAGI. The CDR3 loop reads CASSSRENYEQYF. The CDR3 nucleotides are TGTGCCAGCAGCTCCAGGGAGAACTACGAGCAGTACTTC.

This chain links TRBV3-1 (or the pseudogene TRBV3-2) with TRBJ1-2; unclear D gene. The CDR3 has 13 residues. Trimming took 0 bases from V and 4 from J, leaving 6 bases between them. CDR1 and CDR2 from the germline V gene are LGHDT and YNNKEL (reference sequence). CDR3 DNA sequence: TGTGCCAGCAGCCAAGATGGTAGCTATGGCTACACCTTC. Translating it yields CASSQDGSYGYTF.

This chain links TRBV27 with TRBJ2-4; no clear D gene. Germline V gene data show CDR1 as MNHEY and CDR2 as SMNVEV (reference sequence). Trimming stripped 8 bases from V and 5 bases from J, with 13 bases between. The CDR3 consists of 13 residues. CDR3 DNA: TGTGCCAGCTCCCCCTTAACCCAAAACATTCAGTACTTC. Encoded protein: CASSPLTQNIQYF.

This clone was detected only once. This rearrangement joins TRBV21-1 to TRBJ2-5. TRBV21-1 is a pseudogene locus. This CDR3 has 15 amino acids. Here the CDR3 DNA reads TGTGCCAGCAGCAAAGGCCCTTTTCCGGGCGGGACCCAGTACTTC. Amino acids: CASSKGPFPGGTQYF.

The chain links TRBV12-3 or TRBV12-4 to TRBJ1-1; D not certain. Between the trimmed V and J ends, which lost 1 base and 4 bases, there was a span of 4 bases. This CDR3 spans 12 amino acids. Written as DNA, the CDR3 is TGTGCCAGCAGTTTAGAGTTCACTGAAGCTTTCTTT. Translated, it gives CASSLEFTEAFF.

The rearrangement links TRBV7-8 to TRBJ2-7, with TRBD2 matching over 12 bases. The germline gives CDR1 SGHVS, CDR2 FQNEAQ. Losses at the gene ends were 4 bases for V and 2 bases for J; bases not matched to a gene: 0. CDR3 size: 14 residues. CDR3: CASSWTSGTYEQYF. CDR3 in DNA: TGTGCCAGCAGCTGGACTAGCGGGACCTACGAGCAGTACTTC.

This chain links TRBV24-1 with TRBJ2-3, with TRBD2 matching 10 bases. The CDR3 length is 18 residues. V dropped 0 bases and J dropped 3; count of bases not matched to a gene: 8. Germline V lookup: CDR1 KGHDR, CDR2 SFDVKD. CDR3 sequence reads: CATSDLGSSGSMTDTQYF. As DNA, the CDR3 is TGTGCCACCAGTGATTTGGGGTCTAGCGGGAGTATGACAGATACGCAGTATTTT.

This clone was detected once. The rearrangement uses TRBV5-1 and TRBJ2-3; D is tentatively TRBD1 or TRBD2 (5 bases each). V lost 4 bases and J lost 1, with 10 bases in between. Germline V gene sequence: CDR1 SGHRS, CDR2 YFSETQ. The CDR3 loop spans 14 amino acids. The CDR3, as DNA: TGCGCCAGCAGCCGGGGACCTCGCACAGATACGCAGTATTTT. It specifies CASSRGPRTDTQYF.

The chain links TRBV5-1 to TRBJ1-1; D not resolved. The V end lost 0 bases, the J end lost 6 bases, and 9 bases lay between the germline ends. This CDR3 has 13 residues. CDR1 is SGHRS, CDR2 YFSETQ, per germline. The CDR3 here is CASSLGPHAEAFF. As DNA, the CDR3 is TGCGCCAGCAGCTTGGGACCGCACGCTGAAGCTTTCTTT.

The rearrangement joins TRBV6-1 to TRBJ1-3, with 7 bases lining up with TRBD1. The CDR3 contains 16 residues. Germline V gives CDR1 MNHNS, CDR2 SASEGT. The ends lost 1 base at V and 2 bases at J; junction bases unmatched: 5. CDR3 region: CASSEVLGGTGNTIYF. CDR3 DNA sequence: TGTGCCAGCAGTGAAGTCTTAGGGGGCACTGGAAACACCATATATTTT.

This chain connects TRBV6-2 or TRBV6-3 to TRBJ1-3; D is undetermined. This CDR3 has 15 amino acids. V was clipped by 5 bases and J by 0 bases, with 11 bases between them. Germline V gene sequence: CDR1 MNHEY, CDR2 SVGEGT. DNA of the CDR3: TGTGCCAGCAGTGGACCCGGTACCTCTGGAAACACCATATATTTT. As protein: CASSGPGTSGNTIYF.

The chain is built from TRBV6-6 and TRBJ1-2; possible D gene TRBD1, 5 bases. The germline V gene encodes CDR1 MNHNY and CDR2 SVGAGI (reference sequence). Trimming removed 2 bases at V and 8 bases at J, with 6 bases between. There are 11 residues in the CDR3. CDR3 coding DNA: TGTGCCAGCAGTTACGAGGGGGGCTACACCTTC. Translating it yields CASSYEGGYTF.

The chain links TRBV19 to TRBJ2-1; 10 nucleotides match TRBD2. The germline CDR1 and CDR2 sequences are LNHDA and SQIVND (reference sequence). V dropped 7 bases and J dropped 8; count of bases not matched to a gene: 11. The CDR3 is 15 amino acids. In DNA, the CDR3 is TGTGCCAGTACCCGGGCTAGCGGGAGTAGGTATGAGCAGTTCTTC. It translates to CASTRASGSRYEQFF.

V usage is TRBV18 and J usage is TRBJ1-1, with D possibly being TRBD1 (6 bases). CDR1 is KGHSH and CDR2 is LQKENI in the germline V gene. There are 15 residues in the CDR3. V was shortened by 1 base and J by 6 bases, with 15 bases between the two germline ends. The chain's CDR3 is CASSPQQGPDPEAFF. CDR3 DNA: TGTGCCAGCTCACCACAGCAGGGGCCGGACCCTGAAGCTTTCTTT.

V usage is TRBV13 and J usage is TRBJ2-5, with D possibly called TRBD1 or TRBD2 (6 bases each). The length of the CDR3 is 14 residues. Germline assignment: CDR1 PRHDT and CDR2 FYEKMQ (reference sequence). V lost 5 bases to trimming and J lost 2 bases, with 12 bases between them. In DNA form, the CDR3 reads TGTGCCAGCAGCCAGCGAGGGGGGCAAGAGACCCAGTACTTC. Amino acids: CASSQRGGQETQYF.

On this clone itself: One end of the junction does not line up with germline, which may come from a read error. The rearrangement joins TRBV10-1 to TRBJ2-3, with 7 bases matching TRBD1. CDR1 is WNHNN, CDR2 SYGVQD, per germline (reference sequence). The CDR3 has 15 residues. The CDR3 loop reads CAIQPTGRGTDAQYF. CDR3 DNA: TGCGCCATACAACCGACAGGGAGAGGTACAGATGCGCAGTATTTT.

CDR3 bases: TGCGCCAGCAGCCAAAGGGCCCAGGGTCTCTACAATGAGCAGTTCTTC. This sequence encodes CASSQRAQGLYNEQFF. V gene TRBV4-1 combines with J gene TRBJ2-1, with D perhaps matching TRBD1 (5 bases). The CDR3 extends over 16 amino acids. V was pared by 2 bases and J by 3 bases, with 14 bases between. The germline gives CDR1 MGHRA, CDR2 YSYEKL.

This clone is a singleton in its sample. V usage is TRBV6-2 or TRBV6-3 and J usage is TRBJ1-2; TRBD1 might be the D (5 bases). From germline, CDR1 is MNHEY and CDR2 SVGEGT. The length of the CDR3 is 14 residues. Trimming shortened V by 6 bases and J by 6 bases, and 17 bases separated the two germline ends. In DNA, the CDR3 is TGTGCCAGCAGCTGGGGCGCAGGGAGTGATGGCTACACCTTC. Amino acids: CASSWGAGSDGYTF.

The genes are TRBV2 and TRBJ1-6; 9 bases agree with TRBD1. The CDR3 is 14 residues long. The germline V gene encodes CDR1 SNHLY and CDR2 FYNNEI. V lost 5 bases and J lost 7; bases outside the gene matches: 3. The CDR3 sequence is CASSTGQGNSPLHF. DNA of the CDR3: TGTGCCAGCAGTACGGGACAGGGAAATTCACCCCTCCACTTT. Full variable domain (missing parts from reference TRBV2 and TRBJ1-6): EPEVTQTPSHQVTQMGQEVILRCVPISNHLYFYWYRQILGQKVEFLVSFYNNEISEKSEIFDDQFSVERPDGSNFTLKIRSTKLEDSAMYFCASSTGQGNSPLHFGNGTRLTVT.

The gene calls are TRBV19 and TRBJ1-4, with D maybe TRBD1 (6 bases). This CDR3 spans 18 amino acids. Germline CDR1 LNHDA, CDR2 SQIVND (reference sequence). V was pared by 0 bases and J by 5 bases, with 19 bases between. The CDR3: CASSIDRRQGIINEKLFF. CDR3 bases: TGTGCCAGTAGTATAGATCGGCGGCAGGGGATTATCAATGAAAAACTGTTTTTT.

The rearrangement uses TRBV5-4 and TRBJ2-1; D possibly corresponds to TRBD2 (5 bases). Trimming took off 0 bases at V and 2 bases at J, with 12 bases between the two ends. In germline, CDR1 is SGHNT, CDR2 YYREEE (reference sequence). This CDR3 is built from 16 residues. DNA of the CDR3: TGTGCCAGCAGCTTGGGAGTTCTAGCAGCCTACAATGAGCAGTTCTTC. As protein: CASSLGVLAAYNEQFF.

This clone occurred a few times. The rearrangement uses TRBV13 and TRBJ1-6; a weak D match, TRBD1 (5 bases). Germline CDR1 and CDR2: PRHDT and FYEKMQ (reference sequence). V gave up 4 bases and J gave up 0 bases, with 7 bases separating them. The CDR3 length is 15 residues. CDR3 in amino acids: CASSSDSSYNSPLHF. In DNA form, the CDR3 reads TGTGCCAGCAGCTCCGACAGCTCCTATAATTCACCCCTCCACTTT.

The chain uses TRBV18 and TRBJ2-2; TRBD1 matches 7 bases. V lost 1 base, J lost 5 bases, and 4 bases stayed unmatched. The CDR3 is made up of 15 amino acids. Germline-derived CDR1 and CDR2 are KGHSH and LQKENI. This CDR3 reads CASSPRQGQTGELFF. The CDR3 DNA reads TGTGCCAGCTCACCACGACAGGGTCAGACCGGGGAGCTGTTTTTT.

V usage is TRBV19 and J usage is TRBJ2-3; 7 nucleotides match TRBD2. J was trimmed by 2 bases and V by 10 bases; bases with no gene match: 9. The CDR3 has 14 residues. The germline gives CDR1 LNHDA, CDR2 SQIVND (reference sequence). CDR3 sequence: CATQWGGSTDTQYF. The CDR3 region has the DNA TGTGCCACCCAATGGGGGGGATCCACAGATACGCAGTATTTT.

The rearrangement uses TRBV5-1 and TRBJ1-5, with D possibly being TRBD1 (5 bases). From germline, CDR1 is SGHRS and CDR2 YFSETQ. Trimming left V 5 bases short and J 6 bases short, with 12 bases between. The CDR3 is 13 amino acids. This CDR3 is CASSPGVGQPQHF. CDR3 DNA: TGCGCCAGCAGTCCGGGGGTCGGTCAGCCCCAGCATTTT.